Detailed here is one TCR beta chain. The data derive from a study of blood T cells in healthy people across ages. The CDR3 contains 14 residues. The germline V gene encodes CDR1 SGHVS and CDR2 FQNEAQ. With 6 bases removed from V and 5 bases from J, the gap between germline ends came to 13 bases. Primers used in a second PCR of roughly 6 to 11 cycles were a sample-barcoded 5' primer and a J-beta primer mix. Each TCR beta cDNA got a 12-nucleotide random molecular identifier. TCRdb processed the 5' RACE reads anew with MiXCR; each CDR3 protein has one entry. The sample lists hundreds of thousands of distinct CDR3 sequences, 45% to 50% occurring once.

Sequencing was performed on blood. The chain has TRBV7-8 and TRBJ1-4, with D tentatively TRBD1 (5 bases). This sequence was found in a man younger than 40 in good health. Written as DNA, the CDR3 is TGTGCCAGCAGGGAGACCCCAGGGAATGAAAAACTGTTTTTT. Translation: CASRETPGNEKLFF.